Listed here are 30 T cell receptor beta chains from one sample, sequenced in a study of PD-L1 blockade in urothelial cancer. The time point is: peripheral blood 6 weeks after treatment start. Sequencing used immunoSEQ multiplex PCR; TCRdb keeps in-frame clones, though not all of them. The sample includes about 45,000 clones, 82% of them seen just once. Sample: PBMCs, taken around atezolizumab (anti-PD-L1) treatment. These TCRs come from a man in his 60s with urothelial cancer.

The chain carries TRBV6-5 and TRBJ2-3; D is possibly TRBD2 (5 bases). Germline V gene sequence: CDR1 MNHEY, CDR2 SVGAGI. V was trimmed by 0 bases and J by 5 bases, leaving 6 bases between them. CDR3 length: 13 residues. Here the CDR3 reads CASSYSRVDTQYF. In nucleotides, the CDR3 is TGTGCCAGCAGTTACTCGCGGGTAGATACGCAGTATTTT.

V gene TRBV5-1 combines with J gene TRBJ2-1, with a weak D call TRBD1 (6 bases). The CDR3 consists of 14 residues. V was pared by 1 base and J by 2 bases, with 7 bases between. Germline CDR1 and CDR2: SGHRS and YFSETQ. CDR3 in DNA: TGCGCCAGCAGCTTGTGGGGGCCCTACAATGAGCAGTTCTTC. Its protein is CASSLWGPYNEQFF.

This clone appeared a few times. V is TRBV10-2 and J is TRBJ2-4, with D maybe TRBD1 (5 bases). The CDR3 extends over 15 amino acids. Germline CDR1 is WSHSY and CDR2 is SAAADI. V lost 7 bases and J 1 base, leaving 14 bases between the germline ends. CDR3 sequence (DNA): TGCGCCAGCACGGAGCTGCCAGGGGCCAAAAACATTCAGTACTTC. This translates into CASTELPGAKNIQYF.

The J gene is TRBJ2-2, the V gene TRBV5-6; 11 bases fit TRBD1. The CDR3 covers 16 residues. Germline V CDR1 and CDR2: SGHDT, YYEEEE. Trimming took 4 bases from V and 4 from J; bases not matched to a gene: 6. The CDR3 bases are TGTGCCAGCAGCGGCTTCGGACAGGGGGCCACCGGGGAGCTGTTTTTT. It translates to CASSGFGQGATGELFF.

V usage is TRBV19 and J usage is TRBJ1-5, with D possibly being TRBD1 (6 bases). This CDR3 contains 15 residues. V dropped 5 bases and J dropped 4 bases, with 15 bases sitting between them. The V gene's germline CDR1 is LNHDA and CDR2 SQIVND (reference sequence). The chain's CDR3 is CASSYRQAENQPQHF. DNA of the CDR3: TGTGCCAGTAGTTATCGACAGGCTGAAAATCAGCCCCAGCATTTT.

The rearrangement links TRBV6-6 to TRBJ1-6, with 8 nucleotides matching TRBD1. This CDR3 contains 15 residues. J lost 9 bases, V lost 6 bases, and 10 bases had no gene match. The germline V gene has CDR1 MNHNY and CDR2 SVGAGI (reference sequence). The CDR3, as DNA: TGTGCCAGCAGGCCCGGACAGGGATTAAGTTCACCCCTCCACTTT. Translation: CASRPGQGLSSPLHF.

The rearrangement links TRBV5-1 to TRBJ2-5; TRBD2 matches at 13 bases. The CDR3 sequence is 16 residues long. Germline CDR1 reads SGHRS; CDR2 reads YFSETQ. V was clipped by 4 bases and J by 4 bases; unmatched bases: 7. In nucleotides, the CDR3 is TGCGCCAGCAGCCCGCGGACTAGCGGGAGCGGAGAGACCCAGTACTTC. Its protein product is CASSPRTSGSGETQYF.

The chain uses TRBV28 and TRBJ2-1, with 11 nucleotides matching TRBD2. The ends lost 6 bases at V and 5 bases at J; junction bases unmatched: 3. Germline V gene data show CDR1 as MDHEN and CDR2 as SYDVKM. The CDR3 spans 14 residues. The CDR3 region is CASRGTSGNNEQFF. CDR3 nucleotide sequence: TGTGCCAGCAGGGGGACTAGCGGCAACAATGAGCAGTTCTTC.

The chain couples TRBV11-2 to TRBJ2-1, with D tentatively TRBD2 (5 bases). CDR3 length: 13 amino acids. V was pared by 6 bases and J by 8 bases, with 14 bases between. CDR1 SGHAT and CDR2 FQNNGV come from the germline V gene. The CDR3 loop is CASSAGPGDEQFF. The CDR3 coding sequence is TGTGCCAGCAGTGCGGGCCCTGGGGATGAGCAGTTCTTC.

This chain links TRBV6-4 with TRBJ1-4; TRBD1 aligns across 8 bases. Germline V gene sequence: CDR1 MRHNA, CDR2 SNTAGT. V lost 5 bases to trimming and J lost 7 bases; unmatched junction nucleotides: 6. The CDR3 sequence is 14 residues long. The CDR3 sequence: CASSPQGAGEKLFF. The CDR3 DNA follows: TGTGCCAGCAGTCCCCAGGGGGCAGGTGAAAAACTGTTTTTT.

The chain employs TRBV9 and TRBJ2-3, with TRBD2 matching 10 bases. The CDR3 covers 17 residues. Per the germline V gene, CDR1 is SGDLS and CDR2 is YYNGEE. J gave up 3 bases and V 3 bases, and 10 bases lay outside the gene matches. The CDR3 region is CASSARGLAGVTDTQYF. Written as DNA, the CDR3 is TGTGCCAGCAGCGCCCGGGGGCTAGCGGGAGTAACAGATACGCAGTATTTT.

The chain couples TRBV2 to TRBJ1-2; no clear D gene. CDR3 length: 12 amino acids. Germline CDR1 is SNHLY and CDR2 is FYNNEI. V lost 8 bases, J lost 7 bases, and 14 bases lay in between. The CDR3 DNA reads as TGTGCCAGCGCGGCCGGGAAGTTTGGCTACACCTTC. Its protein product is CASAAGKFGYTF.

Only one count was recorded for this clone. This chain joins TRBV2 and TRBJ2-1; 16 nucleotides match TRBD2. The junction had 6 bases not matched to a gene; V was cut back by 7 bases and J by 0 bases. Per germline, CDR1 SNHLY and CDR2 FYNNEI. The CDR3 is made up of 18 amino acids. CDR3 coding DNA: TGTGCCAGCAAGGGGGGGACTAGCGGGAGGGGCTCCTACAATGAGCAGTTCTTC. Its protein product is CASKGGTSGRGSYNEQFF. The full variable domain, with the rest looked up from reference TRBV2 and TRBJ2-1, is EPEVTQTPSHQVTQMGQEVILRCVPISNHLYFYWYRQILGQKVEFLVSFYNNEISEKSEIFDDQFSVERPDGSNFTLKIRSTKLEDSAMYFCASKGGTSGRGSYNEQFFGPGTRLTVL.

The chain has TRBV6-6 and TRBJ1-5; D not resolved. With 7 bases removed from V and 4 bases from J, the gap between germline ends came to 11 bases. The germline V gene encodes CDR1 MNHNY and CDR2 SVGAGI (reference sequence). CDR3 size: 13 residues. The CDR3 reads CASTLSQNQPQHF. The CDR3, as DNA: TGTGCCAGCACTCTTAGCCAAAATCAGCCCCAGCATTTT.

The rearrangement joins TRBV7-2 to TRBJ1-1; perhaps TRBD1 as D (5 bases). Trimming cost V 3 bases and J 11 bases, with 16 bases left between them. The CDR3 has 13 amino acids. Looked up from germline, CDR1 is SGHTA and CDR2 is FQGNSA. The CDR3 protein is CASSLGGSERAFF. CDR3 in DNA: TGTGCCAGCAGCTTGGGGGGATCGGAGCGGGCTTTCTTT.

The CDR3: CASGREGGYTDTQYF. The CDR3, as DNA: TGTGCCAGCGGGCGGGAGGGGGGGTACACAGATACGCAGTATTTT. The chain has TRBV2 and TRBJ2-3, with TRBD2 matching 9 bases. The CDR3 runs to 15 residues. Germline V gives CDR1 SNHLY, CDR2 FYNNEI. Trimming removed 8 bases from V and 2 bases from J; junction bases left unmatched: 8.

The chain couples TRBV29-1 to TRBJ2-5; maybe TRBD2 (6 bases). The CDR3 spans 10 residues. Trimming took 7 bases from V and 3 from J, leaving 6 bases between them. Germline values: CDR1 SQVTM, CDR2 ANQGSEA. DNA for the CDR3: TGCAGCGGGGGGGAAGAGACCCAGTACTTC. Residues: CSGGEETQYF.

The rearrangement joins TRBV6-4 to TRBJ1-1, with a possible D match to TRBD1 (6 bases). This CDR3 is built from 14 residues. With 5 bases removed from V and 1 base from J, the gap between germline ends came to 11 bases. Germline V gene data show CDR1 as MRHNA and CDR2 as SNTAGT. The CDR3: CASSRGGANTEAFF. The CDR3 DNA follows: TGTGCCAGCAGTCGGGGGGGGGCGAACACTGAAGCTTTCTTT.

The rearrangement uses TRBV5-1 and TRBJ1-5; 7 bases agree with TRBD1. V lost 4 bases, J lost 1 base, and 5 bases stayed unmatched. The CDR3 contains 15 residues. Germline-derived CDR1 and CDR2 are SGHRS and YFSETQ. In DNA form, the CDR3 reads TGCGCCAGCAGCGTAGGGACAGCCAGCAATCAGCCCCAGCATTTT. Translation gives CASSVGTASNQPQHF. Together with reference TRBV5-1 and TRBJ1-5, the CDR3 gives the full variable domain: KAGVTQTPRYLIKTRGQQVTLSCSPISGHRSVSWYQQTPGQGLQFLFEYFSETQRNKGNFPGRFSGRQFSNSRSEMNVSTLELGDSALYLCASSVGTASNQPQHFGDGTRLSIL.

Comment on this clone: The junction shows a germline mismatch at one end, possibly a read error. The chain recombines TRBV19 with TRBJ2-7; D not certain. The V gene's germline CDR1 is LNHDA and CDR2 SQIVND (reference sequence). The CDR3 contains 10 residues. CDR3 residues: CASESYYWDF. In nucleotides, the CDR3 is TGTGCCAGTGAGTCCTACTACTGGGACTTC.

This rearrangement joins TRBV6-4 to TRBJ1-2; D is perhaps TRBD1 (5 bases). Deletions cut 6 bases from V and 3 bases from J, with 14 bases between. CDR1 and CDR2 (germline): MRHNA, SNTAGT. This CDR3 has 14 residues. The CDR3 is CASSRTFLDYGYTF. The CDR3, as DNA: TGTGCCAGCAGCCGGACATTTTTGGACTATGGCTACACCTTC.

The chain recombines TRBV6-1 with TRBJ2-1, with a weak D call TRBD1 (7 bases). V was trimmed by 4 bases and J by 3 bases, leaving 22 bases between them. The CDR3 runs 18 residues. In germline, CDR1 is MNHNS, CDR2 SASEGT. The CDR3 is CASSGGGVGTAFYNEQFF. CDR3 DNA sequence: TGTGCCAGCAGTGGGGGCGGGGTGGGGACAGCCTTCTACAATGAGCAGTTCTTC.

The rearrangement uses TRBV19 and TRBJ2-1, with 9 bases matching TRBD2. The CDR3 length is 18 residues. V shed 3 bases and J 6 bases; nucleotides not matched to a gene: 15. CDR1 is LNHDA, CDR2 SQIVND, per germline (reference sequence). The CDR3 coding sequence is TGTGCCAGTAGTATTCGGCTAGCGGGATGGGTCGGCGTCAATGAGCAGTTCTTC. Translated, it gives CASSIRLAGWVGVNEQFF.

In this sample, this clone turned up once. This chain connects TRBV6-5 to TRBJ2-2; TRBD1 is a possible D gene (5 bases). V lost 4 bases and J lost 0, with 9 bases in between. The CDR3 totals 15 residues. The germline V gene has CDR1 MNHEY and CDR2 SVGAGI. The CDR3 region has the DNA TGTGCCAGCAGTTTCCGACAGACGAACACCGGGGAGCTGTTTTTT. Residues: CASSFRQTNTGELFF.

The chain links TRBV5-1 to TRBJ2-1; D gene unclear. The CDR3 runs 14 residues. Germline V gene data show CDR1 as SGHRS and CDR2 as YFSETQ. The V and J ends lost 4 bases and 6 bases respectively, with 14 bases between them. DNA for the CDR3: TGCGCCAGCAGCCTGGAAGTTTCGGGCAATGAGCAGTTCTTC. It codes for CASSLEVSGNEQFF.

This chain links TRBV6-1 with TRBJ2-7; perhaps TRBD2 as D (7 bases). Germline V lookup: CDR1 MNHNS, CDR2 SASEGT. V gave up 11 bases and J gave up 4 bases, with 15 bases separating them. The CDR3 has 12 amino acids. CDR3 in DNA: TGTGCCGCAGTAAGGGGGGGGTACGAGCAGTACTTC. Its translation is CAAVRGGYEQYF.

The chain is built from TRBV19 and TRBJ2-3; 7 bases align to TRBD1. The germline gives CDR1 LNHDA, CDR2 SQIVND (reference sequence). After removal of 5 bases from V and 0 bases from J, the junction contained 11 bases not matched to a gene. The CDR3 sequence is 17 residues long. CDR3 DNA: TGTGCCAGTAGTTTTTTTGGGACAGAGTCGAGCACAGATACGCAGTATTTT. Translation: CASSFFGTESSTDTQYF.

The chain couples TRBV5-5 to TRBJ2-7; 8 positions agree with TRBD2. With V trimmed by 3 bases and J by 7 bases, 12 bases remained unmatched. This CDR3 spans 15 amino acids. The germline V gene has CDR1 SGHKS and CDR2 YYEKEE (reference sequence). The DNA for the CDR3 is TGTGCCAGCAGCTCGCCGGGGGGGCCCGGGAGGGAGCAGTACTTC. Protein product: CASSSPGGPGREQYF.

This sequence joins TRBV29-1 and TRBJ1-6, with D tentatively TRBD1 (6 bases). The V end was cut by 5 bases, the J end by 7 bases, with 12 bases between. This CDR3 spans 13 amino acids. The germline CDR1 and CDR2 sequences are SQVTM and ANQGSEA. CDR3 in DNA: TGCAGCGTTCTCGACAGGCTGAATTCACCCCTCCACTTT. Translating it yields CSVLDRLNSPLHF.

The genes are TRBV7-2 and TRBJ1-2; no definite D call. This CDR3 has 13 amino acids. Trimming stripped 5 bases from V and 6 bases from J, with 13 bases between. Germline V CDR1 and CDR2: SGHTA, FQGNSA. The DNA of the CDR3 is TGTGCCAGCAGCCCCCGCTTCGGGGATGGCTACACCTTC. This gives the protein CASSPRFGDGYTF.